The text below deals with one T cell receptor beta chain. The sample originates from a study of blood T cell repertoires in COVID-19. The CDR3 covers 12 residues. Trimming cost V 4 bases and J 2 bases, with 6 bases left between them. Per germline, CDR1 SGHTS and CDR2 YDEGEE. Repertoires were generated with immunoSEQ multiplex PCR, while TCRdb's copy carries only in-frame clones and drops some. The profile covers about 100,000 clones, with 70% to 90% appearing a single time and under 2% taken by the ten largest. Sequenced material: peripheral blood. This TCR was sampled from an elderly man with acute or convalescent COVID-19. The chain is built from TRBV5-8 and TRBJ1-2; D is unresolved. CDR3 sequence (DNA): TGTGCCAGCAGCCTGCAGAACTATGGCTACACCTTC. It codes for CASSLQNYGYTF. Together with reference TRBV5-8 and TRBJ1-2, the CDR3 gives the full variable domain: EAGVTQSPTHLIKTRGQQATLRCSPISGHTSVYWYQQALGLGLQFLLWYDEGEERNRGNFPPRFSGRQFPNYSSELNVNALELEDSALYLCASSLQNYGYTFGSGTRLTVV.